Listed here are 9 T cell receptor beta chains from one sample, sequenced in a study of T-cell reconstitution after alpha-beta-depleted transplantation in children. A library of TCRbeta sequences, prepared with unique molecular identifiers, was generated. Via MiXCR, TCRdb re-called the PCR reads, giving one row per CDR3 protein. The repertoire holds under 300,000 distinct CDR3 sequences, with 7.5% to 10% as singletons. Sample: PBMCs from the stem cell graft donor, taken from the stem cell graft. These receptor sequences come from a human donor who donated a stem cell graft to a child with SCID.

Comments on this clonotype: A much more abundant neighbour one base away suggests this may be a read error. The V and J genes are TRBV5-1 and TRBJ1-5; no definite D call. Germline V gives CDR1 SGHRS, CDR2 YFSETQ. The CDR3 is 15 amino acids. The CDR3 DNA sequence: TGCGCCAGCAGTGTTGGTGAGCATAGCTATCAGCCCCAGCATTTT. This codes for CASSVGEHSYQPQHF.

This clonotype showed up just a few times. This may arise from a read error, as a much more abundant clone is one base away. The chain is built from TRBV20-1 and TRBJ1-2; no clear D gene. CDR1 DFQATT and CDR2 SNEGSKA come from the germline V gene (reference sequence). Between the trimmed V and J ends, which lost 3 bases and 3 bases, there was a span of 8 bases. The CDR3 loop spans 12 amino acids. CDR3 nucleotides: TGCAGTGCTAGTGTCGGGGACTATGGCTACACCTTC. It yields the protein CSASVGDYGYTF.

The table lists this clonotype with many counts. J is TRBJ1-1 and V is TRBV18; 12 bases fit TRBD1. The CDR3 extends over 14 amino acids. The J segment lost 5 bases and the V segment lost 4 bases, leaving 2 bases of the junction unmatched. CDR1 KGHSH and CDR2 LQKENI come from the germline V gene. This CDR3 is CASSQGQGATEAFF. In DNA form, the CDR3 reads TGTGCCAGCTCACAGGGACAGGGGGCGACTGAAGCTTTCTTT.

This clonotype was seen at least ten times. The chain couples TRBV20-1 to TRBJ1-1, with a possible D match to TRBD1 (5 bases). Germline V lookup: CDR1 DFQATT, CDR2 SNEGSKA (reference sequence). The CDR3 spans 16 residues. The germline V and J ends were trimmed by 2 bases and 1 base, with 17 bases remaining between them. The DNA for the CDR3 is TGCAGTGCTAGAAGGGACTCGGGCCATGGGAACACTGAAGCTTTCTTT. This codes for CSARRDSGHGNTEAFF.

The sample holds many counts of this clonotype. The chain joins TRBV20-1 to TRBJ1-1, with 7 bases identical to TRBD1. Unmatched junction bases numbered 3, after V lost 5 bases and J lost 0 bases. Germline assignment: CDR1 DFQATT and CDR2 SNEGSKA (reference sequence). The CDR3 is 13 residues long. CDR3 bases: TGCAGTGCTGGGGACAGCATGAACACTGAAGCTTTCTTT. Translating it yields CSAGDSMNTEAFF.

This clonotype was seen repeatedly, ten times or more. This chain joins TRBV20-1 and TRBJ2-1; possible D gene TRBD1, 5 bases. V shed 1 base and J shed 5 bases, with 18 bases lying between them. From germline, CDR1 is DFQATT and CDR2 SNEGSKA (reference sequence). The CDR3 has 16 residues. This chain's CDR3 is CSARGGRPGMDNEQFF. The CDR3 DNA is TGCAGTGCTAGAGGGGGTAGGCCAGGGATGGACAATGAGCAGTTCTTC.

The rearrangement joins TRBV7-2 to TRBJ2-7; 8 bases agree with TRBD2. The V gene's germline CDR1 is SGHTA and CDR2 FQGNSA. V lost 3 bases and J lost 3; bases outside the gene matches: 7. This CDR3 region has 15 residues. The CDR3 DNA follows: TGTGCCAGCAGCTTGTATGCGGCGGGGGGCTACGAGCAGTACTTC. Translating gives CASSLYAAGGYEQYF.

A note on this clonotype: Given a much more abundant clone one base away, this may be a read error. The chain couples TRBV9 to TRBJ2-1; no reliable D call. This CDR3 is built from 13 residues. The germline V gene has CDR1 SGDLS and CDR2 YYNGEE. V lost 4 bases to trimming and J lost 8 bases, with 13 bases between them. CDR3 in amino acids: CASSLSVVDEQFF. Here the CDR3 DNA reads TGTGCCAGCAGCCTAAGCGTTGTCGATGAGCAGTTCTTC.

This clonotype was seen only once. This sequence joins TRBV3-1 and TRBJ2-5; TRBD1 matches at 7 bases. Germline CDR1 LGHDT, CDR2 YNNKEL (reference sequence). V lost 1 base, J lost 8 bases, and 10 bases stayed unmatched. The CDR3 sequence is 15 residues long. CDR3 DNA: TGTGCCAGCAGCCAAGGGACAGGACCCAAGAACACCCAGTACTTC. Amino acid sequence: CASSQGTGPKNTQYF.